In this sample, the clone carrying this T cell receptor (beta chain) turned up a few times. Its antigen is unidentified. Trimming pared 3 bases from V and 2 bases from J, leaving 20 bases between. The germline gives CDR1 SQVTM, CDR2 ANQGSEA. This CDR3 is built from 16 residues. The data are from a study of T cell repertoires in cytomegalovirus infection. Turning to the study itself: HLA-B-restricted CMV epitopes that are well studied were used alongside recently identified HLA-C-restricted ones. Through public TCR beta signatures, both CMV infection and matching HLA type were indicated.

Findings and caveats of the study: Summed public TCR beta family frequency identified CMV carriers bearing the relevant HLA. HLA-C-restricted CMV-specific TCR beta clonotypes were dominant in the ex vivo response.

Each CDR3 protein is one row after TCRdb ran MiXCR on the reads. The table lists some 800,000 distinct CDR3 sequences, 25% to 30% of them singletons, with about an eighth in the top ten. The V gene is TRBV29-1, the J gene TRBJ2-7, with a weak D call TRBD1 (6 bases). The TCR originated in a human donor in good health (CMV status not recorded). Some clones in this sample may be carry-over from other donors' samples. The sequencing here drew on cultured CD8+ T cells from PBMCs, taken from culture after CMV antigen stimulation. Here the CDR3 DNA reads TGCAGCGTTGAGGCACCGGACAGACGTCATGCCTACGAGCAGTACTTC. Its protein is CSVEAPDRRHAYEQYF.